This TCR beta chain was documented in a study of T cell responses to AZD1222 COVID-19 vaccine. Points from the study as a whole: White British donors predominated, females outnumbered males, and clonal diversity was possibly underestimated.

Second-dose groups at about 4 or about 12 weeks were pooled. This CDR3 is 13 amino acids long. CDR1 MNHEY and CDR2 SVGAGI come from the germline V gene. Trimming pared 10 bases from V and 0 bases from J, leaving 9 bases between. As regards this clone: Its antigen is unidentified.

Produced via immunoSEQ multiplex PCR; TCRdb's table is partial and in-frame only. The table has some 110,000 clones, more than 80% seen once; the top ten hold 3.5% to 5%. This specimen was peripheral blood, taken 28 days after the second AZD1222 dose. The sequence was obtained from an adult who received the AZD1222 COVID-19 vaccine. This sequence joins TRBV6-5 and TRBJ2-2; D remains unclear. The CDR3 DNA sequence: TGTGCCACCGGACCGACGAACACCGGGGAGCTGTTTTTT. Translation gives CATGPTNTGELFF.